A selection of T cell receptor beta chains follows, all from one sample in a study of naive and memory T cell subsets. TCRdb reprocessed the 5' RACE reads with MiXCR, giving one entry per CDR3 protein. The table includes 55,000 to 70,000 distinct CDR3 sequences, about 8.3% detected once. The source is a female donor in good health. Each CDR3 is given with its conserved first and last residue. D genes are given only for firm matches. Size is omitted from some rows. Given values are once, few, many or a class for expanded clones.

TRBV29-1,TRBJ2-7,many,.,TGCAGCGTTGAGTCCCCGGGGGCCTACGAGCAGTACTTC,CSVESPGAYEQYF
TRBV12-3/TRBV12-4,TRBJ2-5,.,.,TGTGCCAGCACCACTGCCCGGGGCGGGGAGACCCAGTACTTC,CASTTARGGETQYF
TRBV19,TRBJ1-2,.,.,TGTGCCAGTAGGAATCAGGGTTACTATGGCTACACCTTC,CASRNQGYYGYTF
TRBV28,TRBJ1-6,.,.,TGTGCCAGCAGTTTGGCGACAGTTTCACCCCTCCACTTT,CASSLATVSPLHF
TRBV28,TRBJ2-1,many,TRBD2,TGTGCCAGCAGTTTCGGGGCGGGGGAGTACAATGAGCAGTTCTTC,CASSFGAGEYNEQFF
TRBV7-8,TRBJ2-1,few,.,TGTGCCAGCAGCTTAGGACTGCTCGGGGCTGGGTTCTTC,CASSLGLLGAGFF
TRBV6-1,TRBJ1-2,many,.,TGTGCCAGCCAAGTCCGCAGGGGCGGAGTTCATGGCTACACCTTC,CASQVRRGGVHGYTF
TRBV7-2,TRBJ2-7,.,.,TGTGCCAGCAGCACCCGGGTCCAGCTAGTAGGGGAGCAGTACTTC,CASSTRVQLVGEQYF
TRBV2,TRBJ1-4,many,.,TGTGCCAGCAGTGGGGTGGTGACAACTAATGAAAAACTGTTTTTT,CASSGVVTTNEKLFF
TRBV20-1,TRBJ1-1,many,.,TGCAGTGCTAGGATAACCATGAGTGATGAAGCTTTCTTT,CSARITMSDEAFF
TRBV29-1,TRBJ2-5,.,TRBD1,TGCAGCGCAAACAGGGGACAAGAGACCCAGTACTTC,CSANRGQETQYF
TRBV12-3/TRBV12-4,TRBJ2-3,few,.,TGTGCCAGCAGTTTAAATCCTAGAATGACAGATACGCAGTATTTT,CASSLNPRMTDTQYF
TRBV12-3/TRBV12-4,TRBJ2-1,few,.,TGTGCCAGCAGTTTTAACAGGGCGGGCAATGAGCAGTTCTTC,CASSFNRAGNEQFF
TRBV4-3,TRBJ2-7,many,.,TGCGCCAGCAGCCTCAGACTAGCCTACGAGCAGTACTTC,CASSLRLAYEQYF
TRBV28,TRBJ2-5,few,.,TGTGCCAGCAGCTCACTGCTTTCGGGGGTACTTAGAAAGACCCAGTACTTC,CASSSLLSGVLRKTQYF
TRBV5-1,TRBJ2-2,few,.,TGCGCCAGCAGCCGACTAACGAACACCGGGGAGCTGTTTTTT,CASSRLTNTGELFF